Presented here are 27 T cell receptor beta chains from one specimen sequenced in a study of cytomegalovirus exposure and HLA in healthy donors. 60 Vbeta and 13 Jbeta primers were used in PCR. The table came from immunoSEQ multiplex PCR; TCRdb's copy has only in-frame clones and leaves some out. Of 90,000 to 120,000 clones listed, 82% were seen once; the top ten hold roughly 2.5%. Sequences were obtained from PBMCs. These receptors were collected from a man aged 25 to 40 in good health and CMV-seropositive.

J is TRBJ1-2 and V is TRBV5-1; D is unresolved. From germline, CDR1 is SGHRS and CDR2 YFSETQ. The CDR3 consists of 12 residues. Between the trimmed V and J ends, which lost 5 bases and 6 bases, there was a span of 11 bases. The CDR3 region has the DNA TGCGCCAGCAGGGAGGGAAGGGATGGCTACACCTTC. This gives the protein CASREGRDGYTF.

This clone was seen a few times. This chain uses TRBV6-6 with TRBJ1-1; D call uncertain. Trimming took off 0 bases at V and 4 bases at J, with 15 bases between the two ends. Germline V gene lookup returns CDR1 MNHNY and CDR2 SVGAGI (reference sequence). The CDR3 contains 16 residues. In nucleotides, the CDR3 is TGTGCCAGCAGTTACTCGATCGGGAGGAGTATCACTGAAGCTTTCTTT. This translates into CASSYSIGRSITEAFF.

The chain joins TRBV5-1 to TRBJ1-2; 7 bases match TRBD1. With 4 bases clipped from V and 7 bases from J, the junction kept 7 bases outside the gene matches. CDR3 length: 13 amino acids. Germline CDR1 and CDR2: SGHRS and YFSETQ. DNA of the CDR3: TGCGCCAGCAGCCCGGGACAGAAGCCTGGCTACACCTTC. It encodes CASSPGQKPGYTF. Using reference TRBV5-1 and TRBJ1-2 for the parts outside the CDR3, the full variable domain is KAGVTQTPRYLIKTRGQQVTLSCSPISGHRSVSWYQQTPGQGLQFLFEYFSETQRNKGNFPGRFSGRQFSNSRSEMNVSTLELGDSALYLCASSPGQKPGYTFGSGTRLTVV.

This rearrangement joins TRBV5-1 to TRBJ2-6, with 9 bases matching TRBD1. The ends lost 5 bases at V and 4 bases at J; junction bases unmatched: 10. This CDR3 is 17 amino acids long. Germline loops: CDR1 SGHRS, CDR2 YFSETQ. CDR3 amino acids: CASRSGTGRTGANVLTF. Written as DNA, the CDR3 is TGCGCCAGCAGGTCCGGGACAGGGAGAACGGGGGCCAACGTCCTGACTTTC.

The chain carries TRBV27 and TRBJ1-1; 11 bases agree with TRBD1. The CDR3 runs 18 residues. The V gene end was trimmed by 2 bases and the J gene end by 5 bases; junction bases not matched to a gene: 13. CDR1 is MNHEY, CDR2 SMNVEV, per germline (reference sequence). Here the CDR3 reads CASSLLHSDRGQGTEAFF. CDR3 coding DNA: TGTGCCAGCAGTTTACTACACTCGGACAGGGGGCAAGGGACTGAAGCTTTCTTT.

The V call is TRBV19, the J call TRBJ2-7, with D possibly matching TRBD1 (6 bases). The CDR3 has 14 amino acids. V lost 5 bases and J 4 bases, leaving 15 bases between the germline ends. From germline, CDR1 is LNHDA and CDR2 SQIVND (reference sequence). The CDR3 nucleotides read TGTGCCAGTAGTCCAGGGGTAGCGATGTACGAGCAGTACTTC. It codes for CASSPGVAMYEQYF.

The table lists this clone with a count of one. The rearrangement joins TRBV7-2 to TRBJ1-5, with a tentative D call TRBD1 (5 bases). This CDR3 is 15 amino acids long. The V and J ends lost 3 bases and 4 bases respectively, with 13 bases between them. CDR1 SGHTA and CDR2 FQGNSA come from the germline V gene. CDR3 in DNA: TGTGCCAGCAGCTTCCAGGGCTGGGCGAATCAGCCCCAGCATTTT. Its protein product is CASSFQGWANQPQHF.

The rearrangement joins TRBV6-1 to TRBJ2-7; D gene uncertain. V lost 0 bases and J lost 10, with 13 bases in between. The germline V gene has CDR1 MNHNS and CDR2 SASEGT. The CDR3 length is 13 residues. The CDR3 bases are TGTGCCAGCAGTGAAGCTCGAGCCTCTCGTCAGTACTTC. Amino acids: CASSEARASRQYF.

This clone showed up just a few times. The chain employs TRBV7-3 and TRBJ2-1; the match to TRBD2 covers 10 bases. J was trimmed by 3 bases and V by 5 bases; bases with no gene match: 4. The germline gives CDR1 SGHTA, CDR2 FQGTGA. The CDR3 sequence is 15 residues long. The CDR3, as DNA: TGTGCCAGCAGCAGCGGGGGGGCCAGCTACAATGAGCAGTTCTTC. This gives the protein CASSSGGASYNEQFF. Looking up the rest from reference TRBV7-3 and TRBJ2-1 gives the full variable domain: GAGVSQTPSNKVTEKGKYVELRCDPISGHTALYWYRQSLGQGPEFLIYFQGTGAADDSGLPNDRFFAVRPEGSVSTLKIQRTERGDSAVYLCASSSGGASYNEQFFGPGTRLTVL.

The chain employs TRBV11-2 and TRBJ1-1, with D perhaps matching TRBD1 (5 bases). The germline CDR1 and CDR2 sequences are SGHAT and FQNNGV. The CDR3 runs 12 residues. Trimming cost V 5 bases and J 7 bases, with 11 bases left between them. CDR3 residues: CASSHRQLEAFF. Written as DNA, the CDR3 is TGTGCCAGCAGCCATCGACAGCTTGAAGCTTTCTTT. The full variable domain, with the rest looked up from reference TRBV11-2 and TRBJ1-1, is EAGVAQSPRYKIIEKRQSVAFWCNPISGHATLYWYQQILGQGPKLLIQFQNNGVVDDSQLPKDRFSAERLKGVDSTLKIQPAKLEDSAVYLCASSHRQLEAFFGQGTRLTVV.

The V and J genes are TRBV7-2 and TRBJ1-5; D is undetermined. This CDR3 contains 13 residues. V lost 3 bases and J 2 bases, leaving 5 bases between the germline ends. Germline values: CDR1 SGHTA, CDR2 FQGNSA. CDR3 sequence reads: CASSFGGNQPQHF. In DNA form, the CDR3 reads TGTGCCAGCAGCTTCGGTGGCAATCAGCCCCAGCATTTT.

DNA of the CDR3: TGTGCCAGCAGTGAAGCCGGGACAGGGGAAAGGAACACCTTC. Translated, it gives CASSEAGTGERNTF. This chain joins TRBV6-1 and TRBJ1-2; the match to TRBD1 covers 10 bases. Germline V CDR1 and CDR2: MNHNS, SASEGT. V trimming: 0 bases; J trimming: 12 bases; junction bases outside the gene matches: 7. The CDR3 consists of 14 residues.

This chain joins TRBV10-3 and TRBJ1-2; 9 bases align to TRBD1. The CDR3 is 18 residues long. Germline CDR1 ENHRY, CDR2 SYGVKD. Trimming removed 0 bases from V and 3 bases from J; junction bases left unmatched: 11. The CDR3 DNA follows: TGTGCCATCAGTGAGTCAAGTGTAGGACAGGGGAGTGACTATGGCTACACCTTC. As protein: CAISESSVGQGSDYGYTF.

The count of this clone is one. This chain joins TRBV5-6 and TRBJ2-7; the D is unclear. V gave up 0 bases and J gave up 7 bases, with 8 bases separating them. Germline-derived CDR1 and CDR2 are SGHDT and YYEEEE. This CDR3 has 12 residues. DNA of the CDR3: TGTGCCAGCAGCTTGGCGGTGGAGGAGCAGTACTTC. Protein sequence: CASSLAVEEQYF.

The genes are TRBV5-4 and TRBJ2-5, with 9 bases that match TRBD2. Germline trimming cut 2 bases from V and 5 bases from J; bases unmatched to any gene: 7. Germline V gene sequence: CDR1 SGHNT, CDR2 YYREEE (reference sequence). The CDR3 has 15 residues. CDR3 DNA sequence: TGTGCCAGCAGCTTAGGAGCGGGGGGAAGGGAGACCCAGTACTTC. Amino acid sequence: CASSLGAGGRETQYF.

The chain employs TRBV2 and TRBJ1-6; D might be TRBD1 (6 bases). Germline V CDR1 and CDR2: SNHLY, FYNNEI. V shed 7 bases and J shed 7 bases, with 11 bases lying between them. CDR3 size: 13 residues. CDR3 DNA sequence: TGTGCCAGCATGCGACAGGAAAATTCACCCCTCCACTTT. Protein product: CASMRQENSPLHF.

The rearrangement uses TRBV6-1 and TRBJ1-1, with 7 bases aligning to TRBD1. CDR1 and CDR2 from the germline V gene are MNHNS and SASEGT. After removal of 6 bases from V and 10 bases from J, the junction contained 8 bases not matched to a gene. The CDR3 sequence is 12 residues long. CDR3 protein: CASSPTSGGAFF. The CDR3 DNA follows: TGTGCCAGCAGCCCGACTTCAGGGGGAGCTTTCTTT.

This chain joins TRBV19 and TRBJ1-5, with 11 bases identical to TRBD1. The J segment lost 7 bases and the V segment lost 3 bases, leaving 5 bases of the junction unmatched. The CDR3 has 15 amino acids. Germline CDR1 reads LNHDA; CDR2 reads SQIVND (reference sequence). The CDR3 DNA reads TGTGCCAGTAGTATGGGACAGGGGGTTGGGCAGCCCCAGCATTTT. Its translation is CASSMGQGVGQPQHF.

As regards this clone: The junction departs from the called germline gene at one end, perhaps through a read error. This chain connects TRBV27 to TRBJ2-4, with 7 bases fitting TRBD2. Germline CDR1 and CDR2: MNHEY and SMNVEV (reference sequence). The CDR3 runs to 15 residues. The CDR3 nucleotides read TGTGCCAGCAGTTTACTAGGACTAGACCAAAACAGTCAGTACTTC. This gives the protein CASSLLGLDQNSQYF.

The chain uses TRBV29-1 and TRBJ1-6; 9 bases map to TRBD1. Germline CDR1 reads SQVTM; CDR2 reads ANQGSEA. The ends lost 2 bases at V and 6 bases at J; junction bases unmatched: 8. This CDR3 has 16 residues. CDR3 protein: CSVETGTGISNSPLHF. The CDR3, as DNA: TGCAGCGTTGAAACGGGGACAGGGATCTCTAATTCACCCCTCCACTTT. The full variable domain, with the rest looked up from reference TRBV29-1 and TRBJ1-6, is SAVISQKPSRDICQRGTSLTIQCQVDSQVTMMFWYRQQPGQSLTLIATANQGSEATYESGFVIDKFPISRPNLTFSTLTVSNMSPEDSSIYLCSVETGTGISNSPLHFGNGTRLTVT.

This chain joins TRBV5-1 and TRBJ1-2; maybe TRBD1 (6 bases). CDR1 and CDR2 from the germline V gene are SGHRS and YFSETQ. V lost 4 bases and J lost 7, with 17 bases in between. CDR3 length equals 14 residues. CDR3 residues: CASSVGGALSGYTF. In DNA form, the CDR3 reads TGCGCCAGCAGCGTGGGGGGCGCCCTCTCTGGCTACACCTTC.

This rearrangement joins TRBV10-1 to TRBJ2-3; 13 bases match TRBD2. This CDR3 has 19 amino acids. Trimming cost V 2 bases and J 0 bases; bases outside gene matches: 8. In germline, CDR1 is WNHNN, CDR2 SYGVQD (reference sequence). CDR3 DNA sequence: TGCGCCAGCAGTGAGACCCTGGGACTAGCGGGGACTAGCACAGATACGCAGTATTTT. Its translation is CASSETLGLAGTSTDTQYF.

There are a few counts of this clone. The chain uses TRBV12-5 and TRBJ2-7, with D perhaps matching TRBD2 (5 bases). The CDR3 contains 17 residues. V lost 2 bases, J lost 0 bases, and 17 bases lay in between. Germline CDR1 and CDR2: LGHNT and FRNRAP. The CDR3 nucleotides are TGTGCTAGTGGTTTGAGAGCGGCCTCCGAAGACTCCTACGAGCAGTACTTC. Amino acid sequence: CASGLRAASEDSYEQYF.

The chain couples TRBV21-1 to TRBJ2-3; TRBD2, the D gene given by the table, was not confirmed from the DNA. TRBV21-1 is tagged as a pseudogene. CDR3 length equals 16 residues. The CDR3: CASSTGLAGRTDTQYF. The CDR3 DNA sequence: TGTGCCAGCAGCACCGGACTAGCGGGGCGCACAGATACGCAGTATTTT.

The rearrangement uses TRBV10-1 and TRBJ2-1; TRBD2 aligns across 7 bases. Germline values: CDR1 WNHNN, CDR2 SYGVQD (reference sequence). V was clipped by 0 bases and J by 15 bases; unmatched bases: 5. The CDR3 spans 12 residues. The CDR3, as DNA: TGCGCCAGCAGTGAGTCCCGGGGGGAGTGGTTCTTC. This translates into CASSESRGEWFF.

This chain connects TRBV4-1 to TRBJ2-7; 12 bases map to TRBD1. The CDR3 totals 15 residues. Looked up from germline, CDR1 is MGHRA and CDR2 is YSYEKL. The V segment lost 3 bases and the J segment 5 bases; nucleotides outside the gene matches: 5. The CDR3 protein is CASSHTGTGGNEQYF. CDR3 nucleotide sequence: TGCGCCAGCAGCCACACCGGGACAGGGGGCAACGAGCAGTACTTC.

The CDR3 protein is CASKGTGYYGYTF. DNA for the CDR3: TGTGCCAGCAAGGGGACAGGGTACTATGGCTACACCTTC. This chain links TRBV14 with TRBJ1-2; 9 bases match TRBD1. Germline CDR1 SGHDN, CDR2 FVKESK. The J segment lost 3 bases and the V segment lost 7 bases, leaving 3 bases of the junction unmatched. The CDR3 is 13 residues long.